This TCR beta chain was sequenced for a study of blood T cell repertoires in COVID-19. The method was immunoSEQ multiplex PCR; TCRdb's version includes in-frame clones alone and lacks a portion of them. The profile shows about 88,000 clones, roughly nine tenths of them singletons. The CDR3 is 15 residues long. V was pared by 7 bases and J by 2 bases, with 4 bases of the junction left unmatched. Looked up from germline, CDR1 is KGHSH and CDR2 is LQKENI. The rearrangement joins TRBV18 to TRBJ2-3; TRBD2 matches 12 bases. The sequence derives from a human donor with active COVID-19. The donor label of this sample is uncertain. The sample comprised peripheral blood. The CDR3 bases are TGTGCCAGCTTCACTAGCGGGGGGACCACAGATACGCAGTATTTT. As protein: CASFTSGGTTDTQYF.